What follows are 24 T cell receptor beta chains derived from one specimen sequenced in a study of T-cell reconstitution after alpha-beta-depleted transplantation in children. The library targeted TCRbeta and was prepared with unique molecular identifiers. Each CDR3 protein gets one entry after TCRdb re-called the PCR reads with MiXCR. Among about 610,000 distinct CDR3 sequences listed, 10% were seen once. The specimen comprised PBMCs from the stem cell graft donor, sampled from the stem cell graft. These receptors all come from a human donor who donated a stem cell graft to a child with acute myeloid leukemia.

Comments on this clonotype: A much larger clone lies one base from this, so it may be a read error. The V and J genes are TRBV6-1 and TRBJ2-3, with TRBD2 identical over 10 bases. Germline V lookup: CDR1 MNHNS, CDR2 SASEGT. This CDR3 contains 16 residues. Trimming took 6 bases from V and 0 from J; bases not matched to a gene: 6. The CDR3 protein is CASSPLTSGSTDTQYF. CDR3 in DNA: TGTGCCAGCAGCCCCCTGACTAGCGGGAGCACAGATACGCAGTATTTT.

The chain combines TRBV11-2 with TRBJ2-1; 12 bases map to TRBD2. The junction had 6 bases not matched to a gene; V was cut back by 6 bases and J by 9 bases. This CDR3 comprises 14 residues. CDR1 SGHAT and CDR2 FQNNGV come from the germline V gene. CDR3 in DNA: TGTGCCAGCAGACCTCCGGGACTAGCGGGTGAGCAGTTCTTC. Protein: CASRPPGLAGEQFF.

This clonotype has a handful of counts. This chain uses TRBV29-1 with TRBJ2-1; 11 nucleotides agree with TRBD1. V lost 7 bases, J lost 5 bases, and 4 bases stayed unmatched. The CDR3 consists of 13 residues. CDR1 is SQVTM and CDR2 is ANQGSEA in the germline V gene. The CDR3 coding sequence is TGCAGCGCCGGGACAGGGGGACACAATGAGCAGTTCTTC. This translates into CSAGTGGHNEQFF.

This clonotype has at least ten counts. The V gene is TRBV29-1, the J gene TRBJ2-5; a weak D match, TRBD1 (8 bases). The ends were cut back, 6 bases at V and 4 bases at J, with 21 bases in the middle. The CDR3 covers 15 residues. Germline V gene sequence: CDR1 SQVTM, CDR2 ANQGSEA. Written as DNA, the CDR3 is TGCAGCGTCCGGGGGGCAGGGGGCTCGGGAGAGACCCAGTACTTC. Translating it yields CSVRGAGGSGETQYF.

This clonotype was seen only a few times. V gene TRBV3-1 combines with J gene TRBJ1-2; D is unresolved. The CDR3 sequence is 13 residues long. Germline loops: CDR1 LGHDT, CDR2 YNNKEL (reference sequence). Trimming removed 4 bases from V and 8 bases from J, with 14 bases in between. The CDR3 region is CASSLEDGNGYTF. The CDR3 DNA sequence: TGTGCCAGCAGCCTAGAGGACGGAAACGGCTACACCTTC.

There are many counts of this clonotype. V is TRBV29-1 and J is TRBJ2-7, with 8 nucleotides matching TRBD1. Unmatched junction bases numbered 4, after V lost 3 bases and J lost 0 bases. Germline V gene data show CDR1 as SQVTM and CDR2 as ANQGSEA. The CDR3 is 14 amino acids. The chain's CDR3 is CSVDTGTGSYEQYF. The CDR3 DNA reads as TGCAGCGTTGATACCGGGACAGGCTCCTACGAGCAGTACTTC.

This clonotype was found a few times. The chain has TRBV5-5 and TRBJ2-1; D remains unclear. Trimming left V 4 bases short and J 0 bases short, with 14 bases between. The CDR3 covers 16 residues. Germline values: CDR1 SGHKS, CDR2 YYEKEE (reference sequence). The CDR3 nucleotides read TGTGCCAGCAGCGTAAGTATGTCCGGCTCCTACAATGAGCAGTTCTTC. Translating gives CASSVSMSGSYNEQFF.

This clonotype has a count of ten or more. The rearrangement links TRBV18 to TRBJ2-1; D is possibly TRBD2 (5 bases). The CDR3 consists of 12 residues. From germline, CDR1 is KGHSH and CDR2 LQKENI. The V end was cut by 8 bases, the J end by 6 bases, with 11 bases between. As DNA, the CDR3 is TGTGCCAGCAGTCCGAGCGGCAATGAGCAGTTCTTC. It codes for CASSPSGNEQFF. The variable domain in full, with the rest retrieved from reference TRBV18 and TRBJ2-1, is NAGVMQNPRHLVRRRGQEARLRCSPMKGHSHVYWYRQLPEEGLKFMVYLQKENIIDESGMPKERFSAEFPKEGPSILRIQQVVRGDSAAYFCASSPSGNEQFFGPGTRLTVL.

As regards this clonotype: A much larger clonotype is one base distant, so this may be a read error. J is TRBJ2-2 and V is TRBV12-3 or TRBV12-4; perhaps TRBD2 as D (5 bases). The CDR3 length is 15 residues. V shed 6 bases and J shed 1 base, with 12 bases lying between them. The CDR3 DNA is TGTGCCAGCAGCCCCGAGCGGATGAACACCGGGGAGCTGTTTTTT. Translation: CASSPERMNTGELFF.

This clonotype was observed at least ten times. V is TRBV18 and J is TRBJ2-5, with D uncertain. With 3 bases removed from V and 4 bases from J, the gap between germline ends came to 6 bases. There are 12 residues in the CDR3. Germline V gene lookup returns CDR1 KGHSH and CDR2 LQKENI. The CDR3 DNA sequence: TGTGCCAGCTCACCCGATACAGAGACCCAGTACTTC. This sequence encodes CASSPDTETQYF.

This clonotype was counted between two and nine times. The gene calls are TRBV20-1 and TRBJ2-7, with a tentative D call TRBD2 (5 bases). The CDR3 runs 13 residues. V lost 4 bases and J 3 bases, leaving 13 bases between the germline ends. CDR1 DFQATT and CDR2 SNEGSKA come from the germline V gene (reference sequence). CDR3 residues: CSATKNGVYEQYF. The CDR3 DNA reads TGCAGTGCTACCAAGAACGGGGTCTACGAGCAGTACTTC.

This clonotype was recorded many times. The chain links TRBV7-2 to TRBJ2-3; no definite D call. V lost 5 bases and J 5 bases, leaving 17 bases between the germline ends. Germline values: CDR1 SGHTA, CDR2 FQGNSA. This CDR3 has 15 residues. The CDR3 nucleotides read TGTGCCAGCAGCCCGGGCCTTCACCCAATAGATACGCAGTATTTT. Translating it yields CASSPGLHPIDTQYF.

This clonotype was counted at least ten times. J is TRBJ2-7 and V is TRBV20-1, with 12 bases lining up with TRBD2. This CDR3 is 14 amino acids long. Germline assignment: CDR1 DFQATT and CDR2 SNEGSKA (reference sequence). Trimming cost V 4 bases and J 3 bases; bases outside gene matches: 4. DNA for the CDR3: TGCAGTGCTATGTCACTAGCGGGAGGCTACGAGCAGTACTTC. It yields the protein CSAMSLAGGYEQYF.

The V and J genes are TRBV20-1 and TRBJ1-6; a possible D gene is TRBD1 (5 bases). The CDR3 totals 14 residues. With 2 bases removed from V and 6 bases from J, the gap between germline ends came to 11 bases. Germline CDR1 DFQATT, CDR2 SNEGSKA (reference sequence). Here the CDR3 reads CSARPTGGNSPLHF. CDR3 nucleotides: TGCAGTGCTAGACCAACAGGCGGTAATTCACCCCTCCACTTT.

In its sample, this clonotype was seen many times. The chain carries TRBV7-2 and TRBJ2-5; 8 bases line up with TRBD2. This CDR3 has 14 amino acids. V lost 5 bases to trimming and J lost 4 bases; unmatched junction nucleotides: 6. The V gene's germline CDR1 is SGHTA and CDR2 FQGNSA. The DNA of the CDR3 is TGTGCCAGCAGCGTATCACTAGCGGTAGAGACCCAGTACTTC. Protein sequence: CASSVSLAVETQYF.

This clonotype has a count of ten or more. The V call is TRBV7-3, the J call TRBJ2-7; maybe TRBD2 (5 bases). Between the trimmed V and J ends, which lost 3 bases and 6 bases, there was a span of 12 bases. Germline assignment: CDR1 SGHTA and CDR2 FQGTGA. The CDR3 length is 13 residues. The CDR3 protein is CASSLGQEGEQYF. The CDR3 DNA follows: TGTGCCAGCAGCTTGGGCCAAGAGGGCGAGCAGTACTTC.

V usage is TRBV18 and J usage is TRBJ2-3; D remains ambiguous. V shed 6 bases and J shed 1 base, with 17 bases lying between them. CDR3 length equals 16 residues. Per germline, CDR1 KGHSH and CDR2 LQKENI. The CDR3 DNA follows: TGTGCCAGCTCTTACCAAGCCGGGTCTGGCACAGATACGCAGTATTTT. Protein: CASSYQAGSGTDTQYF.

V and J are TRBV11-2 and TRBJ1-1, with no clear D. Germline CDR1 SGHAT, CDR2 FQNNGV. The CDR3 contains 19 residues. The V end was cut by 5 bases, the J end by 0 bases, with 25 bases between. Here the CDR3 reads CASSPREWATDLMNTEAFF. The CDR3, as DNA: TGTGCCAGCAGCCCGAGGGAATGGGCGACGGATCTTATGAACACTGAAGCTTTCTTT.

The sample holds many counts of this clonotype. The chain joins TRBV6-2 or TRBV6-3 to TRBJ2-4, with 15 bases matching TRBD2. There are 16 residues in the CDR3. The germline V gene encodes CDR1 MNHEY and CDR2 SVGEGT. The V and J ends lost 5 bases and 7 bases, in that order; junction bases with no gene match: 6. This chain's CDR3 is CASSRGLAGGGNIQYF. CDR3 sequence (DNA): TGTGCCAGCAGTAGAGGACTAGCGGGAGGGGGGAACATTCAGTACTTC.

The rearrangement links TRBV20-1 to TRBJ1-2, with D perhaps TRBD1 (5 bases). This CDR3 spans 13 amino acids. The germline V and J ends were trimmed by 0 bases and 8 bases, with 13 bases remaining between them. Germline lookup yields CDR1 DFQATT and CDR2 SNEGSKA (reference sequence). In DNA, the CDR3 is TGCAGTGCTAGAGATGGATTGCGGGGCGGCTACACCTTC. Residues: CSARDGLRGGYTF.

Only a few counts were recorded for this clonotype. The chain uses TRBV5-1 and TRBJ2-7, with TRBD2 matching 8 bases. With V trimmed by 7 bases and J by 5 bases, 14 bases remained unmatched. CDR1 is SGHRS and CDR2 is YFSETQ in the germline V gene. The CDR3 totals 15 residues. The CDR3 here is CASSLGNSGNNEQYF. As DNA, the CDR3 is TGCGCCAGCTCCCTTGGTAATAGCGGGAACAACGAGCAGTACTTC.

The chain links TRBV25-1 to TRBJ2-3; 9 bases align to TRBD2. This CDR3 is 16 amino acids long. Germline V lookup: CDR1 MGHDK, CDR2 SYGVNS. J gave up 6 bases and V 3 bases, and 10 bases lay outside the gene matches. In nucleotides, the CDR3 is TGTGCCAGCAGTGATAATGCGGGAGGGCGAAGTGATACGCAGTATTTT. This encodes CASSDNAGGRSDTQYF.

The rearrangement uses TRBV29-1 and TRBJ1-1; D is unresolved. The germline V gene has CDR1 SQVTM and CDR2 ANQGSEA. With 3 bases removed from V and 1 base from J, the gap between germline ends came to 6 bases. The CDR3 extends over 12 amino acids. The DNA of the CDR3 is TGCAGCGTTGAGGTGGAGAACACTGAAGCTTTCTTT. Translating it yields CSVEVENTEAFF.

V and J are TRBV7-2 and TRBJ2-1, with D perhaps matching TRBD2 (6 bases). CDR1 SGHTA and CDR2 FQGNSA come from the germline V gene. The germline V and J ends were trimmed by 3 bases and 8 bases, with 11 bases remaining between them. This CDR3 has 13 residues. This CDR3 reads CASSFGGSDEQFF. CDR3 nucleotides: TGTGCCAGCAGCTTTGGGGGGAGTGATGAGCAGTTCTTC. The entire variable domain, with the rest obtained from reference TRBV7-2 and TRBJ2-1, is as follows: GAGVSQSPSNKVTEKGKDVELRCDPISGHTALYWYRQSLGQGLEFLIYFQGNSAPDKSGLPSDRFSAERTGGSVSTLTIQRTQQEDSAVYLCASSFGGSDEQFFGPGTRLTVL.